This T cell receptor beta chain comes out of a study of T-cell memory formation after mild COVID-19. Study-wide background: TCR clusters were largely donor specific. Findings and limits, study-wide: Contracting CD4+ clones were located mainly in CM and EM, and CD8+ clones in EMRA.

MiXCR, run by TCRdb on the 5' RACE reads, gives a single entry per CDR3 protein. This sample carries about 560,000 distinct CDR3 sequences, over 15% of them seen once, and the ten largest clones take more than 10%. Trimming removed 4 bases from V and 0 bases from J; junction bases left unmatched: 12. The germline V gene encodes CDR1 MNHEY and CDR2 SVGAGI. This CDR3 is 19 amino acids long. This clonotype came up a few times. Its antigen is not identified. Sequences were obtained from PBMCs or a T cell subset sorted from them (not recorded which). The chain recombines TRBV6-5 with TRBJ2-3, with 11 bases fitting TRBD2. This sequence was found in an adult woman who had mild COVID-19 (a few samples of this study predate the infection). Cell type and time point are not known. CDR3 in amino acids: CASSSSDFSGRDSTDTQYF. The CDR3 DNA is TGTGCCAGCAGTTCCTCGGATTTTAGCGGGAGGGATAGCACAGATACGCAGTATTTT.